The 31 T cell receptor beta chains below all came from one sample that was sequenced in a study of CD8 T cells in Susac syndrome. Reverse transcription of 0.5 to 1 ug RNA used random hexamers. TCRdb reprocessed the immunoSEQ multiplex PCR reads with MiXCR, giving one entry per CDR3 protein. The sample records some 160,000 distinct CDR3 sequences, 94% being singletons. The sequenced sample consisted of CD4+ T cells from PBMCs. Receptors were obtained from a human donor with Susac syndrome.

The chain is built from TRBV20-1 and TRBJ1-5; TRBD1 is a possible D gene (5 bases). Trimming shortened V by 6 bases and J by 7 bases, and 10 bases separated the two germline ends. The length of the CDR3 is 11 residues. Germline V CDR1 and CDR2: DFQATT, SNEGSKA (reference sequence). CDR3 protein: CSAGREQPQHF. The CDR3 coding sequence is TGCAGTGCCGGCAGGGAACAGCCCCAGCATTTT.

This chain connects TRBV20-1 to TRBJ2-3, with D perhaps TRBD2 (7 bases). Germline CDR1 is DFQATT and CDR2 is SNEGSKA (reference sequence). V was shortened by 0 bases and J by 4 bases, with 11 bases between the two germline ends. The CDR3 runs 14 residues. The CDR3 DNA follows: TGCAGTGCTAGAGACGGGGGGCTGTCAGATACGCAGTATTTT. It codes for CSARDGGLSDTQYF.

This clonotype was counted once. V is TRBV20-1 and J is TRBJ2-3; D not certain. Germline V gene sequence: CDR1 DFQATT, CDR2 SNEGSKA (reference sequence). This CDR3 contains 12 residues. The V and J ends lost 6 bases and 3 bases respectively, with 10 bases between them. The CDR3: CSANRETDTQYF. CDR3 DNA: TGCAGTGCGAACAGAGAAACAGATACGCAGTATTTT.

The chain recombines TRBV7-9 with TRBJ2-4, with D unresolved. CDR1 and CDR2 (germline): SEHNR, FQNEAQ (reference sequence). The CDR3 has 14 amino acids. V was shortened by 4 bases and J by 0 bases, with 7 bases between the two germline ends. The CDR3 here is CASSSYSAKNIQYF. CDR3 nucleotide sequence: TGTGCCAGCAGCTCGTATTCAGCCAAAAACATTCAGTACTTC.

The chain joins TRBV25-1 to TRBJ1-4, with D possibly TRBD1 on 6 matching bases. The CDR3 has 15 residues. CDR1 and CDR2 (germline): MGHDK, SYGVNS. V lost 4 bases, J lost 0 bases, and 9 bases lay in between. In DNA, the CDR3 is TGTGCCAGCAGTGGCCGACAGGCAACTAATGAAAAACTGTTTTTT. It yields the protein CASSGRQATNEKLFF.

In DNA, the CDR3 is TGTGCCAGCAGTTCCCTTAGAGATACGCAGTATTTT. Translating it yields CASSSLRDTQYF. The rearrangement links TRBV12-3 or TRBV12-4 to TRBJ2-3; D remains unclear. This CDR3 has 12 residues. The V gene lost 4 bases and the J gene lost 5 bases, with 7 bases spanning the gap.

The chain carries TRBV3-1 and TRBJ2-5; tentatively, D is TRBD1 (6 bases). This CDR3 spans 15 amino acids. V was trimmed by 6 bases and J by 5 bases, leaving 19 bases between them. Germline V gives CDR1 LGHDT, CDR2 YNNKEL (reference sequence). The chain's CDR3 is CASRSWDTAEETQYF. The CDR3 nucleotides read TGTGCCAGCAGGTCATGGGACACCGCGGAGGAGACCCAGTACTTC.

V is TRBV29-1 and J is TRBJ1-1; D gene ambiguous. The CDR3 contains 13 residues. Trimming took 1 base from V and 4 from J, leaving 10 bases between them. From germline, CDR1 is SQVTM and CDR2 ANQGSEA. CDR3 loop: CSVEGRSGTEAFF. CDR3 coding DNA: TGCAGCGTTGAAGGCAGGTCGGGCACTGAAGCTTTCTTT.

V gene TRBV6-5 combines with J gene TRBJ2-3; 10 bases agree with TRBD2. V dropped 4 bases and J dropped 0; count of bases not matched to a gene: 7. From germline, CDR1 is MNHEY and CDR2 SVGAGI. The CDR3 extends over 17 amino acids. This CDR3 is CASSLASGGSSTDTQYF. The DNA of the CDR3 is TGTGCCAGCAGTTTGGCTAGCGGGGGATCAAGCACAGATACGCAGTATTTT.

This sequence joins TRBV7-8 and TRBJ2-6; no clear D. This CDR3 region has 14 residues. The V end lost 2 bases, the J end lost 2 bases, and 4 bases lay between the germline ends. Germline loops: CDR1 SGHVS, CDR2 FQNEAQ. The CDR3 loop is CASSLNPGANVLTF. In nucleotides, the CDR3 is TGTGCCAGCAGCTTAAATCCTGGGGCCAACGTCCTGACTTTC.

This clonotype showed up just once. V usage is TRBV20-1 and J usage is TRBJ2-1; D is perhaps TRBD1 or TRBD2 (5 bases each). Trimming cost V 7 bases and J 5 bases, with 18 bases left between them. The germline CDR1 and CDR2 sequences are DFQATT and SNEGSKA (reference sequence). The CDR3 length is 14 residues. The CDR3 sequence: CSGRDGFRDNEQFF. For the CDR3, the DNA is TGCAGTGGCAGGGACGGATTCCGTGACAATGAGCAGTTCTTC.

The chain combines TRBV9 with TRBJ1-4; D ambiguous. Germline V gene lookup returns CDR1 SGDLS and CDR2 YYNGEE. V dropped 4 bases and J dropped 7 bases, with 11 bases sitting between them. The CDR3 is 13 amino acids. The CDR3 DNA follows: TGTGCCAGCAGCCTCGGGTGGGGTGAAAAACTGTTTTTT. Protein sequence: CASSLGWGEKLFF.

The chain has TRBV29-1 and TRBJ1-1; D perhaps matches TRBD1 (6 bases). V was cut by 7 bases and J by 1 base, with 13 bases left in between. Germline CDR1 is SQVTM and CDR2 is ANQGSEA. The CDR3 is 13 residues long. CDR3 sequence: CSATGLGNTEAFF. CDR3 nucleotides: TGCAGCGCTACAGGGCTAGGGAACACTGAAGCTTTCTTT.

The chain's CDR3 is CASSQVSRTGGKQPQHF. The CDR3 DNA reads TGTGCCAGCAGCCAAGTGAGCCGGACAGGGGGTAAGCAGCCCCAGCATTTT. V gene TRBV4-2 combines with J gene TRBJ1-5; 10 nucleotides match TRBD1. Per the germline V gene, CDR1 is LGHNA and CDR2 is YNFKEQ. The length of the CDR3 is 17 residues. The V segment lost 1 base and the J segment 7 bases; nucleotides outside the gene matches: 10.

The chain joins TRBV7-2 to TRBJ2-3, with a weak D call TRBD1 (5 bases). Germline CDR1 SGHTA, CDR2 FQGNSA. V lost 1 base to trimming and J lost 10 bases, with 12 bases between them. The CDR3 contains 13 residues. The CDR3 is CASSLDRFGPQYF. CDR3 bases: TGTGCCAGCAGCTTAGACAGGTTTGGCCCGCAGTATTTT.

V is TRBV5-6 and J is TRBJ2-3; unclear D gene. Germline V gene lookup returns CDR1 SGHDT and CDR2 YYEEEE. The CDR3 covers 15 residues. Trimming pared 0 bases from V and 3 bases from J, leaving 11 bases between. In nucleotides, the CDR3 is TGTGCCAGCAGCTTGGGTTGGGGTGGGACAGATACGCAGTATTTT. Translating it yields CASSLGWGGTDTQYF.

The chain recombines TRBV3-1 with TRBJ2-4; 9 bases match TRBD2. The CDR3 is made up of 15 amino acids. In germline, CDR1 is LGHDT, CDR2 YNNKEL (reference sequence). Unmatched junction bases numbered 4, after V lost 5 bases and J lost 2 bases. The CDR3 reads CASSVGLATKNIQYF. CDR3 coding DNA: TGTGCCAGCAGCGTCGGACTAGCGACCAAAAACATTCAGTACTTC.

This clonotype was recorded only once. V gene TRBV29-1 combines with J gene TRBJ1-1; D remains unclear. V lost 5 bases and J 0 bases, leaving 16 bases between the germline ends. Germline CDR1 SQVTM, CDR2 ANQGSEA. The CDR3 is 15 residues long. The CDR3, as DNA: TGCAGCGTTATTAAAGGCGCTTCCTTGAACACTGAAGCTTTCTTT. Amino acid sequence: CSVIKGASLNTEAFF.

This chain joins TRBV14 and TRBJ1-2; D is possibly TRBD1 (6 bases). Germline CDR1 and CDR2: SGHDN and FVKESK. Trimming shortened V by 4 bases and J by 4 bases, and 13 bases separated the two germline ends. This CDR3 is built from 14 residues. CDR3 amino acids: CASSPKQGPYGYTF. CDR3 coding DNA: TGTGCCAGCAGCCCGAAACAGGGTCCCTATGGCTACACCTTC.

This chain uses TRBV11-1 with TRBJ2-1; no reliable D call. Trimming left V 1 base short and J 0 bases short, with 7 bases between. Germline CDR1 reads SGHAT; CDR2 reads FQDESV (reference sequence). The CDR3 contains 15 residues. For the CDR3, the DNA is TGTGCCAGCAGCTTAGAACTTAGCTCCTACAATGAGCAGTTCTTC. Its translation is CASSLELSSYNEQFF.

The chain has TRBV7-2 and TRBJ1-4, with a possible D match to TRBD1 (6 bases). V lost 0 bases and J 4 bases, leaving 12 bases between the germline ends. The CDR3 runs 16 residues. Germline assignment: CDR1 SGHTA and CDR2 FQGNSA. CDR3 sequence: CASSLAGAALNEKLFF. The CDR3, as DNA: TGTGCCAGCAGCTTAGCGGGGGCGGCCCTTAATGAAAAACTGTTTTTT.

CDR3 amino acids: CASTDSTYSYEQYF. The CDR3 bases are TGTGCCAGCACCGACAGTACATACTCCTACGAGCAGTACTTC. This chain joins TRBV6-2 or TRBV6-3 and TRBJ2-7; maybe TRBD1 (5 bases). V lost 7 bases, J lost 0 bases, and 13 bases lay in between. From germline, CDR1 is MNHEY and CDR2 SVGEGT. CDR3 size: 14 residues.

CDR3 residues: CASSQDGGYNSPLHF. CDR3 in DNA: TGCGCCAGCAGCCAAGATGGGGGTTATAATTCACCCCTCCACTTT. The genes are TRBV4-3 and TRBJ1-6; the D gene is possibly TRBD1 (5 bases). V lost 0 bases, J lost 4 bases, and 7 bases lay in between. CDR1 and CDR2 from the germline V gene are LGHNA and YSLEER. The CDR3 has 15 residues.

The rearrangement joins TRBV12-3 or TRBV12-4 to TRBJ2-1; D may be TRBD1 (6 bases). The CDR3 totals 17 residues. V lost 7 bases and J 4 bases, leaving 23 bases between the germline ends. The DNA of the CDR3 is TGTGCCAGCAACAACGGACAGTCAAGATATTATTACAATGAGCAGTTCTTC. Its protein is CASNNGQSRYYYNEQFF.

This clonotype has just one count. The J gene is TRBJ2-3, the V gene TRBV5-1, with 8 bases aligning to TRBD2. The germline V gene encodes CDR1 SGHRS and CDR2 YFSETQ. This CDR3 comprises 17 residues. J gave up 1 base and V 0 bases, and 7 bases lay outside the gene matches. CDR3 loop: CASSLVSSGSRTDTQYF. The CDR3 region has the DNA TGCGCCAGCAGCTTGGTGTCTAGCGGGTCCCGCACAGATACGCAGTATTTT.

This rearrangement joins TRBV5-1 to TRBJ1-1; D gene ambiguous. In germline, CDR1 is SGHRS, CDR2 YFSETQ. The CDR3 spans 14 residues. Trimming stripped 1 base from V and 6 bases from J, with 13 bases between. The CDR3 here is CASSLLPVGSEAFF. CDR3 DNA sequence: TGCGCCAGCAGCTTGCTCCCGGTGGGATCTGAAGCTTTCTTT.

The rearrangement links TRBV6-5 to TRBJ1-2; TRBD1 matches at 8 bases. The CDR3 loop spans 14 amino acids. Germline values: CDR1 MNHEY, CDR2 SVGAGI. V trimming: 6 bases; J trimming: 3 bases; junction bases outside the gene matches: 6. CDR3 residues: CASSLGGQDYGYTF. CDR3 in DNA: TGTGCCAGCAGCTTAGGGGGACAGGACTATGGCTACACCTTC.

V is TRBV29-1 and J is TRBJ1-1; D gene uncertain. The germline CDR1 and CDR2 sequences are SQVTM and ANQGSEA. This CDR3 comprises 13 residues. V was trimmed by 2 bases and J by 0 bases, leaving 7 bases between them. The CDR3 reads CSVETQMNTEAFF. The CDR3 DNA sequence: TGCAGCGTTGAAACCCAGATGAACACTGAAGCTTTCTTT.

The rearrangement uses TRBV15 and TRBJ2-7, with 9 positions matching TRBD2. V lost 6 bases to trimming and J lost 6 bases; unmatched junction nucleotides: 12. Germline CDR1 reads LNHNV; CDR2 reads YYDKDF (reference sequence). The CDR3 is made up of 15 amino acids. DNA for the CDR3: TGTGCCACCAGGGCGATAGCGGGGGCAGAAGGCGAGCAGTACTTC. This encodes CATRAIAGAEGEQYF.

The genes are TRBV20-1 and TRBJ2-3; D is unclear. V lost 6 bases and J 10 bases, leaving 20 bases between the germline ends. CDR1 DFQATT and CDR2 SNEGSKA come from the germline V gene (reference sequence). This CDR3 has 13 residues. In DNA, the CDR3 is TGCAGTGCCCCCCCCTATAATGGGCCTTCGCAGTATTTT. Its protein is CSAPPYNGPSQYF.

The chain uses TRBV3-1 and TRBJ2-7, with D maybe TRBD2 (5 bases). The CDR3 runs 12 residues. The V gene lost 8 bases and the J gene lost 1 base, with 9 bases spanning the gap. Germline assignment: CDR1 LGHDT and CDR2 YNNKEL (reference sequence). The CDR3 nucleotides are TGTGCCAGCGGCATAGCGTCCTACGAGCAGTACTTC. This encodes CASGIASYEQYF.